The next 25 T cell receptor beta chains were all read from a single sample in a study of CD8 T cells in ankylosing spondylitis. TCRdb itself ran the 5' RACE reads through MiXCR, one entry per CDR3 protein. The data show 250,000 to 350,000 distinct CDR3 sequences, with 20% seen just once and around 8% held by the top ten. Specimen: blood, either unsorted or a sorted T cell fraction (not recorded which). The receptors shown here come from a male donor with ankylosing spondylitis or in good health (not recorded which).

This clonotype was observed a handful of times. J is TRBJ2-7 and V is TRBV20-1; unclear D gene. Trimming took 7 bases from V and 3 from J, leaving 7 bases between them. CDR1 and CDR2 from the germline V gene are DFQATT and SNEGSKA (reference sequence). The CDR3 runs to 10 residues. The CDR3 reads CSVGVYEQYV. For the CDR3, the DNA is TGCAGTGTTGGGGTCTACGAGCAGTACGTC.

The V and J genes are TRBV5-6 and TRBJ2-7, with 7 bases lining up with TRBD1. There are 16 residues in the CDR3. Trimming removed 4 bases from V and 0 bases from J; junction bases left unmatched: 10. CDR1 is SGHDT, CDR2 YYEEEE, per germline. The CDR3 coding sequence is TGTGCCAGCAGCCGAAGCCAGGGGGTCAGCTCCTACGAGCAGTACGTC. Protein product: CASSRSQGVSSYEQYV.

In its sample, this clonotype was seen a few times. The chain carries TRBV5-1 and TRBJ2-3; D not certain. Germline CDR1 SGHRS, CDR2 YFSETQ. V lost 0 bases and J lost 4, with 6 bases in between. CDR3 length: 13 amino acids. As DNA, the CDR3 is TGCGCCAGCAGCTTGGATGTGTCAGATACGCAGTATTTT. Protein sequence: CASSLDVSDTQYF.

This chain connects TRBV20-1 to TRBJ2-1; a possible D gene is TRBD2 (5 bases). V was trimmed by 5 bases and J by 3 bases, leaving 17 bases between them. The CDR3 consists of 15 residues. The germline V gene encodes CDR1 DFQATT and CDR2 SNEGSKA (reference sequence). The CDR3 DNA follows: TGCAGTGCTGCCGGGCCCGGAGGAGGCTACAATGAGCAGTTCTTC. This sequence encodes CSAAGPGGGYNEQFF.

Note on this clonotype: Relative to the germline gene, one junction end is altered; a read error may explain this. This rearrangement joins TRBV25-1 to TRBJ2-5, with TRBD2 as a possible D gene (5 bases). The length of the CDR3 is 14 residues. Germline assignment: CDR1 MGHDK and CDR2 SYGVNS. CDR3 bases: TGTACCAGCAGTGACCCGGGGAGTGGAGAGACCCAGTACTTC. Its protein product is CTSSDPGSGETQYF.

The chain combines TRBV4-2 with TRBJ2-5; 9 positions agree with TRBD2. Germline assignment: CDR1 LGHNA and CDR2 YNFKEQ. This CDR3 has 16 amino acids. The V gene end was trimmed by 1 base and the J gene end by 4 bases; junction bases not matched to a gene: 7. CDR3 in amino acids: CASSQGVAGERETQYF. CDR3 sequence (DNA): TGTGCCAGCAGCCAAGGGGTAGCGGGAGAGCGAGAGACCCAGTACTTC.

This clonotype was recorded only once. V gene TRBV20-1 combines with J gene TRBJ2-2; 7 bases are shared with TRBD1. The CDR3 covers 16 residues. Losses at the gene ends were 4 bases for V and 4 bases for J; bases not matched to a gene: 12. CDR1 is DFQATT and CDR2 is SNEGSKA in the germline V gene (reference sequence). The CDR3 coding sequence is TGCAGTGCTAAAGATACTGGCAGGGGGTCCACCGGGGAGCTGTTTTTT. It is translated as CSAKDTGRGSTGELFF.

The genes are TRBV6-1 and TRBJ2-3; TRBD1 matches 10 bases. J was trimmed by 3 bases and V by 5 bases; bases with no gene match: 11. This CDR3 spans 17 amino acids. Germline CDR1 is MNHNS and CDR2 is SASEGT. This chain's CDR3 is CASSKLWTGGRTDTQYF. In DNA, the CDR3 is TGTGCCAGCAGTAAACTCTGGACAGGGGGACGTACAGATACGCAGTATTTT.

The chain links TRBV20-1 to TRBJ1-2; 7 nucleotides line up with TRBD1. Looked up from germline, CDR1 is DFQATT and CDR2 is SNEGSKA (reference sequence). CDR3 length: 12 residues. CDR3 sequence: CSGNRGNYGYTF. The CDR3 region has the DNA TGCAGCGGAAACAGGGGAAACTATGGCTACACCTTC.

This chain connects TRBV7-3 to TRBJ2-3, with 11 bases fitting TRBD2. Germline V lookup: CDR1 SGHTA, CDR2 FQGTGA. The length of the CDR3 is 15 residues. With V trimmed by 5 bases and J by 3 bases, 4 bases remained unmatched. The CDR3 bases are TGTGCCAGCAGCCATATAGCGGGAGGGACAGATACGCAGTATTTT. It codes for CASSHIAGGTDTQYF.

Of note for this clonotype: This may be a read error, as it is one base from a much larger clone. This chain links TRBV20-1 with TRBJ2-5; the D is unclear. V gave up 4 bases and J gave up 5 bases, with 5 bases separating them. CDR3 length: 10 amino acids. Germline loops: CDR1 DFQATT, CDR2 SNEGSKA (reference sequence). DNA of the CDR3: TGCAGTGCTAAAAAGGAGACCCAGTACTTC. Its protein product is CSAKKETQYF.

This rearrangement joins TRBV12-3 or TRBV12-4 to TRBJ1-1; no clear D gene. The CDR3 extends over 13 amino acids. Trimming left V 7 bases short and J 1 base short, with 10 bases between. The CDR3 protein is CASTISTNTEAFF. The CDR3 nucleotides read TGTGCCAGCACCATATCAACGAACACTGAAGCTTTCTTT.

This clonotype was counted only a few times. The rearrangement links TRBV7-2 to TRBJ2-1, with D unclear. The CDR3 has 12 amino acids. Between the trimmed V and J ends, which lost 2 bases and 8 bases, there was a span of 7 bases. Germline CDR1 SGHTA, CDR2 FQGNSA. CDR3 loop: CASSLISHEQFF. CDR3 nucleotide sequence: TGTGCCAGCAGCTTAATCAGTCATGAGCAGTTCTTC.

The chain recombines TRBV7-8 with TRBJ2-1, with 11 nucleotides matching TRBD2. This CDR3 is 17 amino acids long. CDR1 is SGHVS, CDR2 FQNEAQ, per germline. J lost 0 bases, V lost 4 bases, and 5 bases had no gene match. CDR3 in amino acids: CASSSSGGLSSYNEQFF. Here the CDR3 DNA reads TGTGCCAGCAGCTCTAGCGGGGGGTTGAGCTCCTACAATGAGCAGTTCTTC.

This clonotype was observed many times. The CDR3 sequence is CASSRGGTDTQYF. DNA of the CDR3: TGTGCCAGCAGCCGGGGGGGCACAGATACGCAGTATTTT. The rearrangement links TRBV27 to TRBJ2-3, with 7 positions matching TRBD2. The CDR3 sequence is 13 residues long. Germline CDR1 reads MNHEY; CDR2 reads SMNVEV (reference sequence). Trimming at V came to 6 bases and at J to 1 base, leaving 1 base not matched to a gene.

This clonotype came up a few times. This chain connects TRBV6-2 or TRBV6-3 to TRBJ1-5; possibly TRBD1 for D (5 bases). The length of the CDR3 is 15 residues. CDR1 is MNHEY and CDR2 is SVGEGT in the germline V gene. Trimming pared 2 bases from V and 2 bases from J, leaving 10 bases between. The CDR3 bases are TGTGCCAGCAGTTACATGGGGCGCGGCAATCAGCCCCAGCATTTT. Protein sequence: CASSYMGRGNQPQHF.

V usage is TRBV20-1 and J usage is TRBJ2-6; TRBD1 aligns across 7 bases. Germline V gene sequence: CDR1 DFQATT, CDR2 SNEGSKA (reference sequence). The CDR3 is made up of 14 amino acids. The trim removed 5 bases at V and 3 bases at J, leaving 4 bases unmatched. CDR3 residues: CSADPGGGANVLTF. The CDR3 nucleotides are TGCAGTGCTGACCCAGGGGGTGGGGCCAACGTCCTGACTTTC.

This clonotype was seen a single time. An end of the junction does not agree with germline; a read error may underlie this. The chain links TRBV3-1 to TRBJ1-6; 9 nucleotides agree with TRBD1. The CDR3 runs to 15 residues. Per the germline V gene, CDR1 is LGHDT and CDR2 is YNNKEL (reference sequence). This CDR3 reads CVSSQGVTGGSPLHF. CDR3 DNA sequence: TGTGTCAGCAGCCAAGGGGTGACAGGGGGGTCACCCCTCCACTTT.

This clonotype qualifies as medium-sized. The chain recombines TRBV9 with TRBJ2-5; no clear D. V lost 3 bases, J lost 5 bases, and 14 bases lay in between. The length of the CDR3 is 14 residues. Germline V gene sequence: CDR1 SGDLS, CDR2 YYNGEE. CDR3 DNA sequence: TGTGCCAGCAGCGGGGCGGTTTCCGGGGAGACCCAGTACTTC. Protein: CASSGAVSGETQYF.

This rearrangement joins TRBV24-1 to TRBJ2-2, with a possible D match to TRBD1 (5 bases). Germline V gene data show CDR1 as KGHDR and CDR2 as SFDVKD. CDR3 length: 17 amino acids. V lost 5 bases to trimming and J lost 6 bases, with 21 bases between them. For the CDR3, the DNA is TGTGCCACCAGTGCTCCTCTCCAGTCAGGGAAGGCCGGGGAGCTGTTTTTT. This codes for CATSAPLQSGKAGELFF.

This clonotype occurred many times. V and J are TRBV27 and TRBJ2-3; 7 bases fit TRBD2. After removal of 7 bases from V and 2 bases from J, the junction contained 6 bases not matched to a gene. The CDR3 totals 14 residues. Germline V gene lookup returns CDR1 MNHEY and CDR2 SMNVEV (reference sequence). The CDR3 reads CASTPSGHTDTQYF. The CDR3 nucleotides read TGTGCCAGCACCCCTAGCGGACACACAGATACGCAGTATTTT.

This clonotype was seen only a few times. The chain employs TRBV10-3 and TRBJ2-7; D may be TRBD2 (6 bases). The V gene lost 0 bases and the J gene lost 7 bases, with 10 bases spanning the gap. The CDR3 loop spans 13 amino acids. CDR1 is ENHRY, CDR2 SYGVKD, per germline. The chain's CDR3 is CAISESGLAEQYV. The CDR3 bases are TGTGCCATCAGTGAGTCGGGGCTAGCGGAGCAGTACGTC.

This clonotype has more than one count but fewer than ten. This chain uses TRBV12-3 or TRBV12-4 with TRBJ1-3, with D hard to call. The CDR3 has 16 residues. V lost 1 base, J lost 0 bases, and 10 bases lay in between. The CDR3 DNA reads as TGTGCCAGCAGTTTAGTAACAGTGAGCTCTGGAAACACCATATATTTT. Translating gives CASSLVTVSSGNTIYF.

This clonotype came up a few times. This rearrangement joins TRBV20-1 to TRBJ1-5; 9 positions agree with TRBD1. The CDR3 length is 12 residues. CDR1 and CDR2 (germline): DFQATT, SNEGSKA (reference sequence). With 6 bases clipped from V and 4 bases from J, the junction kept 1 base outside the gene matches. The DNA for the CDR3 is TGCAGTGCCGGACAGGGGAATCAGCCCCAGCATTTT. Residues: CSAGQGNQPQHF.

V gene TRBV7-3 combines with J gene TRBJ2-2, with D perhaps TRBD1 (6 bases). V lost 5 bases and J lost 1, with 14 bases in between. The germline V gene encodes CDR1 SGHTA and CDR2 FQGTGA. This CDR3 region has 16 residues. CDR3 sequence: CASSQSGTLNTGELFF. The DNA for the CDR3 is TGTGCCAGCAGCCAATCCGGGACACTGAACACCGGGGAGCTGTTTTTT.